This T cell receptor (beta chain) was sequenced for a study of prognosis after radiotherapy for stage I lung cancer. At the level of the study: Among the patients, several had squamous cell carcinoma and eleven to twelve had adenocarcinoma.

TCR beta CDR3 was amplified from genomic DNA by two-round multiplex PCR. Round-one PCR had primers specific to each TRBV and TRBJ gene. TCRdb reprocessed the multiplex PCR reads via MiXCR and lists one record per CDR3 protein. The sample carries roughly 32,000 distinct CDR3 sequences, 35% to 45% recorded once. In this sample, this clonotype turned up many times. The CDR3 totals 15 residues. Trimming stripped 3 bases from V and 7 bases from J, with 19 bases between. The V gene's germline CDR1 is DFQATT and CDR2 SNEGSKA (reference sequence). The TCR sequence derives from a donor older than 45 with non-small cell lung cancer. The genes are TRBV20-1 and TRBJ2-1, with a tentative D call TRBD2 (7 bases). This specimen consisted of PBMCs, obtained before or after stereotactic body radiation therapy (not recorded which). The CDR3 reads CSASRGARSNNEQFF. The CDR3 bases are TGCAGTGCTAGTCGGGGGGCGCGTTCAAATAATGAGCAGTTCTTC.